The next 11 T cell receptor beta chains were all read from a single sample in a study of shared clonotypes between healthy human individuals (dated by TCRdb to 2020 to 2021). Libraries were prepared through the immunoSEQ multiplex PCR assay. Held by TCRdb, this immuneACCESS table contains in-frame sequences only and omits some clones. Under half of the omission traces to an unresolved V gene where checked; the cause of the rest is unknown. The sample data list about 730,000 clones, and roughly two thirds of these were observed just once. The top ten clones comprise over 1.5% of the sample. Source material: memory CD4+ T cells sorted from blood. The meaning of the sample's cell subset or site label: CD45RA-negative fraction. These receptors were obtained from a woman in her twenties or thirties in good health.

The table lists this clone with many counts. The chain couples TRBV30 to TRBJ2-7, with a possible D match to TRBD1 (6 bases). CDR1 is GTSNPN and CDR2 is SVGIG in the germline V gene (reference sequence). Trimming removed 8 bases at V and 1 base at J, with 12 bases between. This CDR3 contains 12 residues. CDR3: CAGWDMSYEQYF. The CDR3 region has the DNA TGTGCCGGGTGGGACATGTCCTACGAGCAGTACTTC.

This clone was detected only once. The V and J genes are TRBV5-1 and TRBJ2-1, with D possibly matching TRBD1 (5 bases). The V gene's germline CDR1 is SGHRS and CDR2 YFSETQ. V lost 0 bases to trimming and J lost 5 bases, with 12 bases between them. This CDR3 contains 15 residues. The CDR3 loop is CASSLVAGKNNEQFF. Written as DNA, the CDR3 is TGCGCCAGCAGCTTGGTCGCAGGGAAGAACAATGAGCAGTTCTTC.

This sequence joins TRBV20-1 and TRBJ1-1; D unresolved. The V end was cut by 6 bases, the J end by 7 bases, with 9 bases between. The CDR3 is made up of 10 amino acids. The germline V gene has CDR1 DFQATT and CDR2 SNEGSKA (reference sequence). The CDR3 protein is CSALTGEAFF. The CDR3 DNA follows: TGCAGTGCACTTACCGGTGAAGCTTTCTTT.

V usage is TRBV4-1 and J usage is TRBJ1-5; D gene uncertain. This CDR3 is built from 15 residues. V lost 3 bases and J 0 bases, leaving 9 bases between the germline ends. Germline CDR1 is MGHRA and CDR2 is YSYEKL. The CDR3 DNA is TGCGCCAGCAGCCACATTCCGGTTAGCAATCAGCCCCAGCATTTT. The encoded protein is CASSHIPVSNQPQHF.

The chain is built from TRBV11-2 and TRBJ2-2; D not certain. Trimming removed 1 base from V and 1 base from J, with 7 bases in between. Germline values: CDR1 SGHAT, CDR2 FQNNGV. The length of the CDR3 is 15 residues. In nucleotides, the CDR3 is TGTGCCAGCAGCTTAGGCTCCCAGAACACCGGGGAGCTGTTTTTT. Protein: CASSLGSQNTGELFF.

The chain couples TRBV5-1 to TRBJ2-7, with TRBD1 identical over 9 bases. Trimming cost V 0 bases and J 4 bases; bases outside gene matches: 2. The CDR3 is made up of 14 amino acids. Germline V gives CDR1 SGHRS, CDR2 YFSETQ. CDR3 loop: CASSLVDRGYEQYF. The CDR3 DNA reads TGCGCCAGCAGCTTGGTAGACAGGGGGTACGAGCAGTACTTC.

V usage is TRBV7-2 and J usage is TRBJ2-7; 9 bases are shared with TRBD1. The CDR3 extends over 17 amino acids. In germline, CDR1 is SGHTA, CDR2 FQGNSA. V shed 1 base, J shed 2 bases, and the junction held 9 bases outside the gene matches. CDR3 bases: TGTGCCAGCAGCTTAGTAGGGGGACAGGGTAGCCCCTACGAGCAGTACTTC. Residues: CASSLVGGQGSPYEQYF.

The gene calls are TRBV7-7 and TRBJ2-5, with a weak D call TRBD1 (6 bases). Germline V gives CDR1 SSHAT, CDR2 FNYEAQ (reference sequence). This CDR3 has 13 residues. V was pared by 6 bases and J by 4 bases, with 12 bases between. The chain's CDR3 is CASSLQGPETQYF. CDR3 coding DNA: TGTGCCAGCAGTCTACAGGGTCCAGAGACCCAGTACTTC.

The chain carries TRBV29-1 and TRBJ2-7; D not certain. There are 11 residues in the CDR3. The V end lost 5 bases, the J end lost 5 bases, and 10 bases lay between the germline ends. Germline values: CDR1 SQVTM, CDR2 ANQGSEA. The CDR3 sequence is CSVTIFHEQYF. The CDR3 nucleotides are TGCAGCGTTACAATCTTCCACGAGCAGTACTTC.

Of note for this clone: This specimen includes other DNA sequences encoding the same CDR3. The CDR3 coding sequence is TGCGCCAGCAGCTTGGACAGGGAGGCCGGGGAGCTGTTTTTT. Amino acids: CASSLDREAGELFF. This rearrangement joins TRBV5-1 to TRBJ2-2; D tentatively reads TRBD1 or TRBD2 (6 bases each). Between the trimmed V and J ends, which lost 0 bases and 6 bases, there was a span of 9 bases. The CDR3 consists of 14 residues. Germline CDR1 and CDR2: SGHRS and YFSETQ.

CDR3 sequence reads: CASSAHTGTSGYNEQFF. The CDR3 DNA sequence: TGTGCCAGCAGTGCCCATACCGGGACTAGCGGATACAATGAGCAGTTCTTC. The rearrangement joins TRBV6-4 to TRBJ2-1, with 11 positions matching TRBD2. Germline-derived CDR1 and CDR2 are MRHNA and SNTAGT. V trimming: 4 bases; J trimming: 4 bases; junction bases outside the gene matches: 9. The length of the CDR3 is 17 residues.